This T cell receptor beta chain was captured in a study of blood T cell repertoires in COVID-19. Germline-derived CDR1 and CDR2 are SGHNT and YENEEA. V was cut by 4 bases and J by 5 bases, with 18 bases left in between. The CDR3 runs 16 residues. TCRdb's copy holds only in-frame clones and misses some; the assay was immunoSEQ multiplex PCR. The data contain a few hundred thousand clones, around 88% of them seen just once; the ten biggest clones take up about an eighth. The V and J genes are TRBV11-3 and TRBJ2-1, with D tentatively TRBD1 (6 bases). The sample taken for sequencing was peripheral blood. This sequence originates from a woman in her sixties or seventies with COVID-19, enrolled during active disease. The CDR3 loop reads CASSSREDSLHNEQFF. As DNA, the CDR3 is TGTGCCAGCAGCTCCAGAGAGGACAGCTTACACAATGAGCAGTTCTTC. Complete variable domain (other parts from reference TRBV11-3 and TRBJ2-1): EAGVVQSPRYKIIEKKQPVAFWCNPISGHNTLYWYLQNLGQGPELLIRYENEEAVDDSQLPKDRFSAERLKGVDSTLKIQPAELGDSAVYLCASSSREDSLHNEQFFGPGTRLTVL.